This T cell receptor beta chain was sequenced for a study of a mutant IDH1 vaccine in newly diagnosed glioma. Study as a whole: Week 35 was safety follow-up visit V12; week 47 was end-of-study visit V13.

Worth noting for this clone: The target antigen is unknown.

Time point indicated: week 35, safety follow-up. The investigators gave 300 ug of mutant IDH1 20-mer peptide in each vaccine dose, together with topical imiquimod. Method: immunoSEQ multiplex PCR; TCRdb's copy keeps in-frame clones and lacks some. Counted here are 34,000 or so clones, roughly 77% occurring once; the ten biggest clones make up 15%. Overall study results and limits: No link was apparently found between pseudoprogression and changes in top peripheral T cell clonotypes.

This TCR came from a man in his thirties or forties with glioma. Sequencing was performed on PBMCs, taken from a glioma patient whose treatment included an IDH1 peptide vaccine.

CDR3: CASSRPALYYNEQFF. The CDR3 region has the DNA TGTGCCAGCAGCCGCCCGGCTCTCTACTACAATGAGCAGTTCTTC. The chain recombines TRBV7-9 with TRBJ2-1; D uncertain. The germline V gene encodes CDR1 SEHNR and CDR2 FQNEAQ (reference sequence). The CDR3 length is 15 residues. Trimming took off 5 bases at V and 3 bases at J, with 14 bases between the two ends.